The rows below give T cell receptor beta chains drawn from one sample of a study of blood T cells in healthy people across ages. One entry per CDR3 protein results from TCRdb running MiXCR on the 5' RACE reads. The sample contains about 970,000 distinct CDR3 sequences, about 53% of which appear only once. Sequencing used blood. Receptors were obtained from a woman aged 60-70 years in good health. Each CDR3 is given with its conserved first and last residue. A D gene is named only where the DNA matches it firmly. Clone size, where shown, is once, few, many, or a class for clones that have expanded.

TRBJ2-3,-,TRBV20-1,-,CSARDREPTDTQYF,TGCAGTGCTAGAGACCGGGAGCCCACAGATACGCAGTATTTT
TRBJ2-1,-,TRBV20-1,once,CSARLGRGADNEQFF,TGCAGCGCTAGATTGGGTCGCGGGGCCGACAATGAGCAGTTCTTC
TRBJ2-7,-,TRBV7-8,-,CASSGASPGPYEQYF,TGTGCCAGCAGCGGAGCTAGCCCGGGCCCCTACGAGCAGTACTTC
TRBJ2-7,TRBD1,TRBV29-1,many,CSVQEWDRAEQYF,TGCAGCGTCCAAGAGTGGGACAGGGCCGAGCAGTACTTC
TRBJ2-5,-,TRBV24-1,-,CATSDFGAGEKETQYF,TGTGCCACCAGTGATTTCGGTGCAGGGGAGAAAGAGACCCAGTACTTC
TRBJ1-6,-,TRBV20-1,-,CSARGGGNSPLHF,TGCAGTGCCCGTGGCGGGGGTAATTCACCCCTCCACTTT
TRBJ2-5,-,TRBV28,many,CASSLPVLATQYF,TGTGCCAGCAGCTTACCCGTCCTTGCGACCCAGTACTTC
TRBJ1-5,-,TRBV7-2,-,CASSLQAQGSNQPQHF,TGTGCCAGCAGCTTACAGGCCCAAGGAAGCAATCAGCCCCAGCATTTT
TRBJ2-3,-,TRBV27,-,CASSFASLALGTDTQYF,TGTGCCAGCAGTTTCGCCTCCTTAGCTTTGGGCACAGATACGCAGTATTTT
TRBJ2-3,-,TRBV20-1,few,CSAEADATKTDTQYF,TGCAGTGCCGAGGCGGACGCTACTAAAACAGATACGCAGTATTTT